Below are 9 T cell receptor beta chains sequenced from a single sample in a study of cytomegalovirus exposure and HLA in healthy donors. Vbeta (60) and Jbeta (13) primers were used in the PCR. Libraries were prepared by immunoSEQ multiplex PCR; TCRdb keeps only in-frame clonotypes and omits some of them. The table records 160,000 or so clones, roughly 82% of them present only once. The specimen was PBMCs. Source of these receptors: a woman in her forties or fifties in good health and CMV-seronegative.

The rearrangement links TRBV19 to TRBJ2-7, with D perhaps matching TRBD1 (6 bases). The V and J ends lost 6 bases and 2 bases respectively, with 14 bases between them. Germline V gene lookup returns CDR1 LNHDA and CDR2 SQIVND (reference sequence). This CDR3 contains 14 residues. CDR3 amino acids: CASRPTGVTYEQYF. DNA for the CDR3: TGTGCCAGTAGGCCGACAGGCGTTACCTACGAGCAGTACTTC.

The rearrangement joins TRBV7-9 to TRBJ1-2; 7 bases agree with TRBD1. The germline CDR1 and CDR2 sequences are SEHNR and FQNEAQ (reference sequence). V lost 0 bases to trimming and J lost 6 bases; unmatched junction nucleotides: 7. This CDR3 has 15 residues. CDR3 DNA: TGTGCCAGCAGCTTAGCGTCGACAGGGCATGATGGCTACACCTTC. Its translation is CASSLASTGHDGYTF.

The rearrangement joins TRBV14 to TRBJ1-2; 10 bases agree with TRBD1. CDR3 length equals 14 residues. Germline values: CDR1 SGHDN, CDR2 FVKESK. With 1 base clipped from V and 5 bases from J, the junction kept 1 base outside the gene matches. CDR3 nucleotides: TGTGCCAGCAGCCAAGGGACAGGGGGTTATGGCTACACCTTC. Encoded protein: CASSQGTGGYGYTF. Variable domain in full (rest from reference TRBV14 and TRBJ1-2): EAGVTQFPSHSVIEKGQTVTLRCDPISGHDNLYWYRRVMGKEIKFLLHFVKESKQDESGMPNNRFLAERTGGTYSTLKVQPAELEDSGVYFCASSQGTGGYGYTFGSGTRLTVV.

The CDR3 DNA sequence: TGCGCCAGCAGCTTGTTAGGGACAGGGGGAACTGAAGCTTTCTTT. Encoded protein: CASSLLGTGGTEAFF. The chain combines TRBV5-1 with TRBJ1-1; 11 nucleotides match TRBD1. The germline gives CDR1 SGHRS, CDR2 YFSETQ. The trim removed 1 base at V and 5 bases at J, leaving 4 bases unmatched. The CDR3 is 15 residues long.

V gene TRBV5-4 combines with J gene TRBJ2-4; 8 positions match TRBD1. The CDR3 is 16 residues long. With 4 bases clipped from V and 3 bases from J, the junction kept 9 bases outside the gene matches. The germline V gene encodes CDR1 SGHNT and CDR2 YYREEE (reference sequence). The CDR3 DNA reads TGTGCCAGCAGCCTGGAGACAGGGGCCGGCAAAAACATTCAGTACTTC. It yields the protein CASSLETGAGKNIQYF. Full variable domain (remainder filled in from reference TRBV5-4 and TRBJ2-4): ETGVTQSPTHLIKTRGQQVTLRCSSQSGHNTVSWYQQALGQGPQFIFQYYREEENGRGNFPPRFSGLQFPNYSSELNVNALELDDSALYLCASSLETGAGKNIQYFGAGTRLSVL.

The chain has TRBV9 and TRBJ2-7; 8 bases map to TRBD2. The ends lost 4 bases at V and 2 bases at J; junction bases unmatched: 14. Germline V gives CDR1 SGDLS, CDR2 YYNGEE. The CDR3 consists of 17 residues. The CDR3 coding sequence is TGTGCCAGCAGCCAAGGTAGCGGGGTAGCAATTCCCTACGAGCAGTACTTC. Protein product: CASSQGSGVAIPYEQYF.

The chain links TRBV5-1 to TRBJ2-1; 7 bases are shared with TRBD2. The CDR3 is 16 amino acids. Germline V lookup: CDR1 SGHRS, CDR2 YFSETQ. V trimming: 1 base; J trimming: 10 bases; junction bases outside the gene matches: 14. CDR3 residues: CASSLYLQRGTGEQFF. CDR3 nucleotide sequence: TGCGCCAGCAGCTTGTACCTACAGCGGGGAACGGGGGAGCAGTTCTTC.

This chain uses TRBV9 with TRBJ2-4; 7 bases match TRBD1. J gave up 0 bases and V 5 bases, and 8 bases lay outside the gene matches. CDR1 is SGDLS and CDR2 is YYNGEE in the germline V gene. The CDR3 spans 16 residues. Written as DNA, the CDR3 is TGTGCCAGCAGTCTAGGGGGCGCCCTAGCCAAAAACATTCAGTACTTC. Translating it yields CASSLGGALAKNIQYF.

The genes are TRBV2 and TRBJ2-1, with 11 bases aligning to TRBD2. Germline values: CDR1 SNHLY, CDR2 FYNNEI. The length of the CDR3 is 18 residues. J gave up 8 bases and V 8 bases, and 20 bases lay outside the gene matches. CDR3 sequence: CASPGGTSGSWLTDEQFF. As DNA, the CDR3 is TGTGCCAGCCCCGGGGGAACTAGCGGGAGTTGGTTGACGGATGAGCAGTTCTTC.